Each of the 19 T cell receptor beta chains below was sequenced from the same sample in a study of T cells after posttransplantation cyclophosphamide. The repertoire was sequenced with immunoSEQ multiplex PCR; TCRdb's copy has only in-frame clones and lacks some. This set yields approximately 39,000 clones and no singletons; the top ten hold 2.5%. Sequenced sample: PBMCs. The receptor source for this set is a man in his forties or fifties in good health, CMV-negative, and a related stem cell transplant donor.

This clone showed up many times. The chain carries TRBV11-3 and TRBJ1-3; D is uncertain. V was clipped by 6 bases and J by 1 base, with 10 bases between them. CDR1 and CDR2 from the germline V gene are SGHNT and YENEEA. CDR3 size: 14 residues. The DNA for the CDR3 is TGTGCCAGCAGTTCTTCCGAGTCTGGAAACACCATATATTTT. Residues: CASSSSESGNTIYF.

In this sample, this clone turned up many times. The V gene is TRBV10-3, the J gene TRBJ2-1; TRBD2 agrees at 11 bases. J was trimmed by 6 bases and V by 5 bases; bases with no gene match: 0. The CDR3 sequence is 13 residues long. CDR1 is ENHRY, CDR2 SYGVKD, per germline. Here the CDR3 DNA reads TGTGCCATCAGTACTAGCGGGGGCAATGAGCAGTTCTTC. The encoded protein is CAISTSGGNEQFF.

The table lists this clone with a few counts. This sequence joins TRBV7-8 and TRBJ1-3, with no clear D. The CDR3 runs to 14 residues. Germline CDR1 reads SGHVS; CDR2 reads FQNEAQ. V dropped 4 bases and J dropped 2 bases, with 9 bases sitting between them. CDR3 sequence reads: CASSSLGAGNTIYF. The DNA for the CDR3 is TGTGCCAGCAGCTCTCTCGGGGCTGGAAACACCATATATTTT.

In this sample, this clone turned up many times. The V gene is TRBV20-1, the J gene TRBJ2-5; weak D call: TRBD1 (5 bases). This CDR3 spans 11 amino acids. Germline loops: CDR1 DFQATT, CDR2 SNEGSKA (reference sequence). V was pared by 5 bases and J by 5 bases, with 9 bases between. The CDR3 sequence: CSAGPGETQYF. The CDR3 DNA follows: TGCAGTGCTGGGCCAGGGGAGACCCAGTACTTC.

This clone was recorded at least ten times. This chain joins TRBV4-1 and TRBJ2-1; TRBD1 might be the D (6 bases). This CDR3 is 15 amino acids long. In germline, CDR1 is MGHRA, CDR2 YSYEKL. V lost 4 bases and J lost 0, with 10 bases in between. The CDR3 region is CASSPGAFSYNEQFF. As DNA, the CDR3 is TGCGCCAGCAGCCCAGGGGCCTTCTCCTACAATGAGCAGTTCTTC.

This clone was seen many times. The V call is TRBV7-9, the J call TRBJ2-7; TRBD2 aligns across 16 bases. V shed 1 base, J shed 2 bases, and the junction held 8 bases outside the gene matches. The CDR3 has 19 residues. Germline CDR1 and CDR2: SEHNR and FQNEAQ (reference sequence). In nucleotides, the CDR3 is TGTGCCAGCAGCTTAGGACAGGGACTAGCGGGAGGGAAGCCCTACGAGCAGTACTTC. This sequence encodes CASSLGQGLAGGKPYEQYF.

This clone came up a few times. CDR3 amino acids: CASRQGRSGANVLTF. Written as DNA, the CDR3 is TGTGCCAGCAGACAGGGGAGGTCTGGGGCCAACGTCCTGACTTTC. The chain recombines TRBV9 with TRBJ2-6, with D perhaps TRBD1 (7 bases). The CDR3 spans 15 residues. V was pared by 5 bases and J by 1 base, with 10 bases between. Germline CDR1 and CDR2: SGDLS and YYNGEE.

This clone has at least ten counts. CDR3 sequence reads: CATSRDPNSNYEKLFF. CDR3 nucleotides: TGTGCCACCAGCAGAGATCCAAACAGTAACTATGAAAAACTGTTTTTT. The chain has TRBV15 and TRBJ1-4; no firm D call. From germline, CDR1 is LNHNV and CDR2 YYDKDF (reference sequence). The CDR3 covers 16 residues. Trimming stripped 0 bases from V and 6 bases from J, with 14 bases between.

This clone was observed many times. The genes are TRBV7-2 and TRBJ2-1; 9 nucleotides agree with TRBD2. In germline, CDR1 is SGHTA, CDR2 FQGNSA. Trimming at V came to 2 bases and at J to 7 bases, leaving 9 bases not matched to a gene. The CDR3 sequence is 16 residues long. The CDR3 DNA reads as TGTGCCAGCAGCTTATCTCTTAGCGGGGGCGGGAATGAGCAGTTCTTC. Protein sequence: CASSLSLSGGGNEQFF.

The table lists this clone with many counts. This sequence joins TRBV18 and TRBJ1-1; 7 positions agree with TRBD1. Trimming removed 6 bases from V and 2 bases from J; junction bases left unmatched: 6. The CDR3 loop spans 14 amino acids. CDR1 is KGHSH, CDR2 LQKENI, per germline. The CDR3 coding sequence is TGTGCCAGCTCCCTGGGACAGTCTAACACTGAAGCTTTCTTT. Translated, it gives CASSLGQSNTEAFF.

In this sample, this clone turned up many times. The chain carries TRBV2 and TRBJ2-7; no reliable D call. The germline V and J ends were trimmed by 4 bases and 2 bases, with 3 bases remaining between them. Germline V gives CDR1 SNHLY, CDR2 FYNNEI. CDR3 length: 11 amino acids. The CDR3 region is CASSATYEQYF. The CDR3 nucleotides are TGTGCCAGCAGTGCTACCTACGAGCAGTACTTC. Full variable domain (missing parts from reference TRBV2 and TRBJ2-7): EPEVTQTPSHQVTQMGQEVILRCVPISNHLYFYWYRQILGQKVEFLVSFYNNEISEKSEIFDDQFSVERPDGSNFTLKIRSTKLEDSAMYFCASSATYEQYFGPGTRLTVT.

This clone has ten or more counts. The chain employs TRBV15 and TRBJ1-2; weak D call: TRBD1 (6 bases). V was clipped by 5 bases and J by 8 bases, with 12 bases between them. This CDR3 is built from 12 residues. Germline lookup yields CDR1 LNHNV and CDR2 YYDKDF (reference sequence). CDR3 nucleotides: TGTGCCACCAGCTTCGCGACAGGAGGCTACACCTTC. It yields the protein CATSFATGGYTF.

As for this clone: The germline gene is not matched at one end of the junction; a read error may be the cause. The chain is built from TRBV19 and TRBJ2-5, with 7 bases matching TRBD1. CDR3 length: 13 amino acids. The V gene's germline CDR1 is LNHDA and CDR2 SQIVND (reference sequence). CDR3 loop: CASSLETGIQQYF. CDR3 bases: TGTGCCAGTAGTCTAGAGACAGGGATCCAGCAGTACTTC.

This clone was counted many times. The chain joins TRBV11-2 to TRBJ2-5; D possibly corresponds to TRBD2 (6 bases). The CDR3 is 13 residues long. Per germline, CDR1 SGHAT and CDR2 FQNNGV. The V gene lost 3 bases and the J gene lost 5 bases, with 10 bases spanning the gap. The CDR3 nucleotides are TGTGCCAGCAGCTTGGGGGGTGGTGAGACCCAGTACTTC. It specifies CASSLGGGETQYF.

The table lists this clone with many counts. Written as DNA, the CDR3 is TGTGCCAGCAGCCAAGGGTTCAGTAGGGCTAGCGGGAGCTACTACAATGAGCAGTTCTTC. Residues: CASSQGFSRASGSYYNEQFF. The chain recombines TRBV14 with TRBJ2-1; 10 nucleotides agree with TRBD2. Per the germline V gene, CDR1 is SGHDN and CDR2 is FVKESK. V dropped 1 base and J dropped 3; count of bases not matched to a gene: 15. The CDR3 totals 20 residues.

This clone was seen ten or more times. This chain joins TRBV7-3 and TRBJ2-3, with D maybe TRBD1 (5 bases). Per the germline V gene, CDR1 is SGHTA and CDR2 is FQGTGA. V was trimmed by 4 bases and J by 4 bases, leaving 9 bases between them. The CDR3 is 13 residues long. The CDR3 here is CASSSSGPDTQYF. The CDR3 DNA follows: TGTGCCAGCAGCTCGTCAGGGCCAGATACGCAGTATTTT.

This clone appeared many times. J is TRBJ2-1 and V is TRBV2; TRBD2 is a possible D gene (5 bases). The CDR3 has 12 residues. Germline CDR1 and CDR2: SNHLY and FYNNEI. Trimming left V 10 bases short and J 0 bases short, with 7 bases between. The CDR3 here is CANRDSYNEQFF. The CDR3 DNA reads as TGTGCCAACCGGGACTCCTACAATGAGCAGTTCTTC.

This clone was recorded at least ten times. The chain links TRBV5-6 to TRBJ2-5; the match to TRBD1 covers 7 bases. V gave up 2 bases and J gave up 4 bases; unmatched junction bases: 2. CDR1 SGHDT and CDR2 YYEEEE come from the germline V gene. CDR3 length: 13 amino acids. The CDR3 sequence: CASSFAGGETQYF. CDR3 DNA sequence: TGTGCCAGCAGCTTCGCAGGGGGAGAGACCCAGTACTTC.

Ten or more counts support this clone. This chain links TRBV11-2 with TRBJ2-4, with D perhaps matching TRBD2 (6 bases). Per germline, CDR1 SGHAT and CDR2 FQNNGV. The CDR3 loop spans 15 amino acids. The V end lost 3 bases, the J end lost 1 base, and 10 bases lay between the germline ends. In DNA, the CDR3 is TGTGCCAGCAGCTTGGCGGGGATCGCCAAAAACATTCAGTACTTC. It is translated as CASSLAGIAKNIQYF.